This TCR beta chain stems from a study of T cell responses to AZD1222 COVID-19 vaccine. The study, taken as a whole, reports: Donor demographics were predominantly white British with a female majority; clonal diversity may be underestimated.

TCRdb keeps only in-frame clones here, not all; method: immunoSEQ multiplex PCR. The sample contains about 160,000 clones, 92% of which appear only once. About this clone itself: Its antigen remains unknown.

Here the sequenced sample was peripheral blood, taken on day 0 of MenACWY control vaccination. The clonotype originates from an adult in good health.

The CDR3 sequence: CSGGEQLDTGELFF. The CDR3 DNA reads TGCAGCGGGGGGGAGCAGCTGGACACCGGGGAGCTGTTTTTT. The chain carries TRBV29-1 and TRBJ2-2; a possible D gene is TRBD2 (6 bases). The CDR3 extends over 14 amino acids. Germline CDR1 is SQVTM and CDR2 is ANQGSEA. Trimming shortened V by 7 bases and J by 3 bases, and 15 bases separated the two germline ends.